This T cell receptor (beta chain) came from a study of T cells in Graves' hyperthyroidism and ophthalmopathy. RNA transcripts were the template for amplifying TCR beta CDR3 regions. First-round RT-PCR with HTBI primers amplified the TCR CDR3 region. TCRdb itself ran the multiplex PCR reads through MiXCR, one entry per CDR3 protein. The data hold roughly 710,000 distinct CDR3 sequences, with approximately 36% observed a single time. This CDR3 region has 16 residues. Germline trimming cut 8 bases from V and 7 bases from J; bases unmatched to any gene: 14. Sequencing input: blood. The chain links TRBV12-3 or TRBV12-4 to TRBJ1-2, with 12 bases lining up with TRBD1. This TCR came from a woman aged 35 to 49 with Graves' hyperthyroidism. CDR3 in amino acids: CASSPPQGQGASGYTF. The CDR3 DNA sequence: TGTGCCAGCTCACCACCACAGGGACAGGGGGCAAGTGGCTACACCTTC.